The clone carrying this TCR beta chain appeared many times. The sample comes from a study of T cells in Graves' hyperthyroidism and ophthalmopathy. Authors of the study amplified TCR beta CDR3 regions from RNA transcripts. TCR CDR3 underwent first-round RT-PCR with the HTBI primer set. Using its own MiXCR run on the multiplex PCR reads, TCRdb lists one record per CDR3 protein. The sample lists approximately 300,000 distinct CDR3 sequences, about 18% occurring once. For ophthalmopathy patients, the Clinical Activity Score was at least 3 and the NOSPECS grade at least 4; duration was under 3 months. Exclusion of patients followed from uncontrolled infection, other autoimmune disease, pregnancy or lactation. Losses at the gene ends were 2 bases for V and 6 bases for J; bases not matched to a gene: 5. Germline CDR1 is SGHTA and CDR2 is FQGNSA. This CDR3 region has 14 residues.

This chain joins TRBV7-2 and TRBJ2-3; the match to TRBD2 covers 7 bases. Sequenced sample: blood. The sequence came from a woman aged 55-75 years with Graves' ophthalmopathy. This CDR3 is CASSLRSGEDTQYF. The CDR3 DNA follows: TGTGCCAGCAGCTTAAGGAGCGGGGAGGATACGCAGTATTTT.